This TCR beta chain was retrieved from a study of CD8+CD57+ T cells in acquired aplastic anemia. Study background: Mean DNA quantity obtained from sorted CD4+ and CD8+ cells was about 3.2 ug. Researchers reported that healthy donors averaged about 10 million reads for CD4+ cells.

Genomic DNA constituted the template upon which TCR beta VDJ and CDR3 profiling was performed. TCRdb analysed the reads with MiXCR anew, one entry per CDR3 protein. The sample contains 200,000 to 250,000 distinct CDR3 sequences, approximately 35% of which appear only once. The germline V gene encodes CDR1 LNHNV and CDR2 YYDKDF (reference sequence). This CDR3 contains 14 residues. The ends lost 0 bases at V and 6 bases at J; junction bases unmatched: 2. This clonotype has more than one count but fewer than ten. The TCR originated in a human donor in good health, serving as a control. The gene calls are TRBV15 and TRBJ1-2, with TRBD1 identical over 9 bases. Sequences were obtained from sorted CD4+, CD8+, or CD8+CD57+ T cells (not recorded which) from PBMCs. CDR3 protein: CATSRENRGHGYTF. The CDR3, as DNA: TGTGCCACCAGCAGAGAGAACAGGGGGCATGGCTACACCTTC.